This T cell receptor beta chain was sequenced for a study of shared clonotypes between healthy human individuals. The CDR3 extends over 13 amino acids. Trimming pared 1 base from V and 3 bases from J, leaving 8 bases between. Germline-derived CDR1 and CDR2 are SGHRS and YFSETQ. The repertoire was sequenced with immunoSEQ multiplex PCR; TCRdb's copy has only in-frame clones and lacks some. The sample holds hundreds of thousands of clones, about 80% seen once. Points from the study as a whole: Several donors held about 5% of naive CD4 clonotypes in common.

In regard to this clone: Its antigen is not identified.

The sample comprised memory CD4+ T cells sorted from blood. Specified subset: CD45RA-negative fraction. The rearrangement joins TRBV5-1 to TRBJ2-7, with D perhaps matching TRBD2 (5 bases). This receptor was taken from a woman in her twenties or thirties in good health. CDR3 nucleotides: TGCGCCAGCAGCTTGAGCCGGGACTACGAGCAGTACTTC. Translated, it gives CASSLSRDYEQYF.